Sequencing of this T cell receptor (beta chain) was carried out in a study of T cell changes during pregnancy in multiple sclerosis. Germline V gene lookup returns CDR1 MNHEY and CDR2 SMNVEV (reference sequence). The CDR3 covers 13 residues. V dropped 3 bases and J dropped 4; count of bases not matched to a gene: 2. Measured with immunoSEQ multiplex PCR; TCRdb has only the in-frame clones, and not every one. Among approximately 130,000 clones, approximately 96% were seen once, and the ten largest hold over 0.35%. The V gene is TRBV27, the J gene TRBJ2-5; TRBD1 matches at 7 bases. The starting material was peripheral blood, obtained after pregnancy. The sequence was collected from a female donor with multiple sclerosis, enrolled in a pregnancy study. This CDR3 is CASSFQGVETQYF. CDR3 nucleotides: TGTGCCAGCAGTTTCCAGGGGGTAGAGACCCAGTACTTC.